This TCR beta chain was found in a study of OX40 agonist ivuxolimab in advanced cancers. The overall study: Of the participants, approximately 36% had some prior anti-PD-1, anti-PD-L1 or anti-CTLA-4 therapy, which was allowed. The study's findings and limits: The CD4+ and CD8+ T cells in the blood had expanded clonally by week 6 at 0.1 to 3.0 mg/kg. Expanded clones were, on average, more numerous among CD8+ T cells than CD4+.

Worth noting for this clone: The target antigen is unknown.

TCRdb keeps only in-frame clones here, not all; method: immunoSEQ multiplex PCR. The repertoire consists of 75,000 to 100,000 clones, with under 85% occurring once and the leading ten covering approximately 5.5%. Drawing of blood for sampling happened at baseline, at cycle 4 day 1, and at cycle 7 day 1. CDR3 length: 15 amino acids. From germline, CDR1 is LNHNV and CDR2 YYDKDF (reference sequence). V was clipped by 9 bases and J by 0 bases; unmatched bases: 7. This sequence originates from an adult with an advanced solid tumor such as melanoma, head and neck, liver or kidney cancer. Specimen: CD4+ or CD8+ T cells sorted from blood, collected in a trial of the OX40 agonist ivuxolimab. The chain employs TRBV15 and TRBJ1-4; TRBD1 matches at 7 bases. The CDR3: CATSQGFTTNEKLFF. The CDR3 DNA is TGTGCCACGTCACAGGGGTTTACAACTAATGAAAAACTGTTTTTT.